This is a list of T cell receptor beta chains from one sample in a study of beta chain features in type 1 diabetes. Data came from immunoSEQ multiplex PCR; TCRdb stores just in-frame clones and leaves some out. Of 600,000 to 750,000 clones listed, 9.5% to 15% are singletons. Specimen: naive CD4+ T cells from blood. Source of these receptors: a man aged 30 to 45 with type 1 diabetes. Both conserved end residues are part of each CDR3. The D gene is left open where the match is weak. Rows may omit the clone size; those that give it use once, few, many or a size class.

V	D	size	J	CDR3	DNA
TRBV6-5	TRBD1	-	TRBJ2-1	CASSYQGTDSYNEQFF	TGTGCCAGCAGTTACCAAGGGACAGACTCCTACAATGAGCAGTTCTTC
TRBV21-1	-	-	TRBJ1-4	CASSTRDTNEKLFF	TGTGCCAGCAGCACCCGGGACACAAATGAAAAACTGTTTTTT
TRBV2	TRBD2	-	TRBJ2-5	CASSKASGGQETQYF	TGTGCCAGCAGTAAGGCTAGCGGGGGGCAAGAGACCCAGTACTTC
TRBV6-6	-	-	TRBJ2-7	CASSRTDYEQYF	TGTGCCAGCAGTCGGACAGACTACGAGCAGTACTTC
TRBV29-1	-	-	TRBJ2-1	CSAQGGGEESEQFF	TGCAGCGCCCAAGGAGGGGGCGAGGAAAGTGAGCAGTTCTTC
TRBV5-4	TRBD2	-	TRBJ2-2	CASTSGTSGGASTGELFF	TGTGCCAGCACCTCCGGGACTAGCGGGGGGGCATCCACCGGGGAGCTGTTTTTT
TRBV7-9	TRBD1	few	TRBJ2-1	CASSLGQDNEQFF	TGTGCCAGCAGTTTAGGACAGGACAATGAGCAGTTCTTC
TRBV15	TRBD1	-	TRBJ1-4	CATSREPQGKEKLFF	TGTGCCACCAGCAGGGAGCCACAGGGGAAAGAAAAACTGTTTTTT
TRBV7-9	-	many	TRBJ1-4	CASTGTANEKLFF	TGTGCCTCCACCGGGACGGCAAATGAAAAACTGTTTTTT
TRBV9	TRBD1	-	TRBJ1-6	CASSVGGQGVSPLHF	TGTGCCAGCAGCGTAGGGGGACAGGGGGTCTCACCCCTCCACTTT
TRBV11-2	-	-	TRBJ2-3	CASSLGWPSTDTQYF	TGTGCCAGCAGCTTAGGGTGGCCTAGCACAGATACGCAGTATTTT
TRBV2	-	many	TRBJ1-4	CASSDGGNEKLFF	TGTGCCAGCAGTGACGGCGGTAATGAAAAACTGTTTTTT
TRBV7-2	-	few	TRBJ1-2	CASSRIDNYGYTF	TGTGCCAGCAGCCGTATAGACAACTATGGCTACACCTTC
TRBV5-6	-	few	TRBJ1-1	CASSHQSFETEAFF	TGTGCCAGCAGCCACCAGAGCTTTGAAACTGAAGCTTTCTTT
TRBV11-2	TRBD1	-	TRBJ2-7	CASVGTALIEQYF	TGTGCCAGCGTTGGGACAGCTCTCATAGAGCAGTACTTC
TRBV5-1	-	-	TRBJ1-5	CASSLEGAQPQHF	TGCGCCAGCAGCTTGGAAGGTGCTCAGCCCCAGCATTTT
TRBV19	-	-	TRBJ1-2	CASSISGYGYTF	TGTGCCAGTAGTATATCGGGTTATGGCTACACCTTC
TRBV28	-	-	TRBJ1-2	CASSLRQGSNGYTF	TGTGCCAGCAGTTTGAGGCAGGGAAGCAATGGCTACACCTTC
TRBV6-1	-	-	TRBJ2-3	CASSEAGEADTQYF	TGTGCCAGCAGTGAAGCAGGGGAGGCAGATACGCAGTATTTT
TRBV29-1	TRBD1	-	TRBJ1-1	CSVDPTGLNTEAFF	TGCAGCGTGGACCCGACAGGGTTGAACACTGAAGCTTTCTTT
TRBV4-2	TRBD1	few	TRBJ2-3	CASSPRTGGTDTQYF	TGTGCCAGCAGCCCCCGGACAGGGGGCACAGATACGCAGTATTTT
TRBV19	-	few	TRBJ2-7	CASSIDPIQGLHYEQYF	TGTGCCAGTAGTATAGATCCCATACAGGGTCTGCACTACGAGCAGTACTTC
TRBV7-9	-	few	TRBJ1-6	CASSFQGGDSPLHF	TGTGCCAGCAGCTTCCAGGGAGGCGACTCACCCCTCCACTTT
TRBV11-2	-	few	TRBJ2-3	CASSPRTDLSTDTQYF	TGTGCCAGCAGCCCGCGGACGGACCTTAGCACAGATACGCAGTATTTT
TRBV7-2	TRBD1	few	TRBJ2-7	CASSLEGATLMGQYF	TGTGCCAGCAGCTTAGAGGGGGCTACCCTGATGGGGCAGTACTTC
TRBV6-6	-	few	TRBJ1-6	CASSYGQGRNSPLHF	TGTGCCAGCAGTTATGGGCAGGGCCGCAATTCACCCCTCCACTTT
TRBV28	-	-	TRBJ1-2	CASSLPRVQANYGYTF	TGTGCCAGCAGTTTACCGAGGGTACAGGCTAACTATGGCTACACCTTC
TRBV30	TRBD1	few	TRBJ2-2	CAAQGQTNTGELFF	TGTGCCGCACAGGGACAGACGAACACCGGGGAGCTGTTTTTT
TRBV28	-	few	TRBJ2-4	CASRASAKNIQYF	TGTGCCAGCAGGGCTTCGGCCAAAAACATTCAGTACTTC
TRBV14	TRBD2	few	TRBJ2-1	CASSANSGLASYNEQFF	TGTGCCAGCAGCGCGAACTCGGGACTAGCGTCTTACAATGAGCAGTTCTTC
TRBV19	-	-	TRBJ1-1	CASSILGVNTEAFF	TGTGCCAGTAGTATTCTGGGGGTGAACACTGAAGCTTTCTTT
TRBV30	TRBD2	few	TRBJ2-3	CAWSAGLADHTDTQYF	TGTGCCTGGAGCGCGGGACTAGCGGACCACACAGATACGCAGTATTTT
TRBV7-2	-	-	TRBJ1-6	CASSLEWQNNSPLHF	TGTGCCAGCAGCTTAGAATGGCAGAATAATTCACCCCTCCACTTT
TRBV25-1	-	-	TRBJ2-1	CASSELGGRKYNEQFF	TGTGCCAGCAGTGAATTGGGGGGGCGAAAGTACAATGAGCAGTTCTTC
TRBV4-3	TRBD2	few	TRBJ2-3	CASSQGLAGGPDTQYF	TGCGCCAGCAGCCAAGGACTAGCGGGGGGCCCGGATACGCAGTATTTT
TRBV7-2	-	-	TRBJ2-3	CASSLGEGVYTQYF	TGTGCCAGCAGCTTAGGAGAGGGGGTGTATACGCAGTATTTT
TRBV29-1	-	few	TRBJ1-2	CSVDLSNNYGYTF	TGCAGCGTTGATCTCAGCAATAACTATGGCTACACCTTC